Each of the 10 T cell receptor beta chains below was sequenced from the same sample in a study of cytomegalovirus exposure and HLA in healthy donors. Use of 60 Vbeta and 13 Jbeta primers characterized the PCR. Repertoires were generated with immunoSEQ multiplex PCR, while TCRdb's copy carries only in-frame clones and drops some. This table has 130,000 or so clones, about four fifths appearing once. The material sequenced was PBMCs. The receptors shown here come from a man aged 25-40 years in good health and CMV-seronegative.

The V gene is TRBV6-5, the J gene TRBJ1-5, with D uncertain. The CDR3 covers 13 residues. V lost 6 bases, J lost 5 bases, and 11 bases lay in between. Germline CDR1 and CDR2: MNHEY and SVGAGI. In nucleotides, the CDR3 is TGTGCCAGCAGCTCGACTGGAGATCAGCCCCAGCATTTT. Residues: CASSSTGDQPQHF.

J is TRBJ1-1 and V is TRBV15; D may be TRBD1 (5 bases). V lost 5 bases and J lost 7, with 20 bases in between. CDR1 is LNHNV and CDR2 is YYDKDF in the germline V gene (reference sequence). The CDR3 runs 15 residues. The CDR3 bases are TGTGCCACCAGCGTCGACGGGGGGAAGGGAGATGAAGCTTTCTTT. Protein: CATSVDGGKGDEAFF.

The chain combines TRBV25-1 with TRBJ1-2; possible D gene TRBD1, 6 bases. The CDR3 runs to 14 residues. With 2 bases removed from V and 4 bases from J, the gap between germline ends came to 11 bases. The germline V gene encodes CDR1 MGHDK and CDR2 SYGVNS. Here the CDR3 reads CASSEHTGTYGYTF. CDR3 sequence (DNA): TGTGCCAGCAGTGAACACACAGGGACCTATGGCTACACCTTC.

The rearrangement uses TRBV7-6 and TRBJ1-2; tentative D call: TRBD1 (6 bases). With 5 bases removed from V and 8 bases from J, the gap between germline ends came to 18 bases. The CDR3 has 14 amino acids. Germline CDR1 is SGHVS and CDR2 is FNYEAQ. This chain's CDR3 is CASSPNWGGSGYTF. The CDR3, as DNA: TGTGCCAGCAGCCCGAACTGGGGGGGCAGCGGCTACACCTTC.

CDR3 sequence: CASSLDRSSYNEQFF. The CDR3 region has the DNA TGCGCCAGCAGCTTGGACAGGAGCTCCTACAATGAGCAGTTCTTC. This chain links TRBV5-1 with TRBJ2-1; D possibly corresponds to TRBD1 (5 bases). Trimming took 0 bases from V and 0 from J, leaving 7 bases between them. CDR3 size: 15 residues. Germline loops: CDR1 SGHRS, CDR2 YFSETQ. The variable domain in full, completed from reference TRBV5-1 and TRBJ2-1, reads KAGVTQTPRYLIKTRGQQVTLSCSPISGHRSVSWYQQTPGQGLQFLFEYFSETQRNKGNFPGRFSGRQFSNSRSEMNVSTLELGDSALYLCASSLDRSSYNEQFFGPGTRLTVL.

This chain connects TRBV6-5 to TRBJ1-6; 9 nucleotides align to TRBD1. Germline V gives CDR1 MNHEY, CDR2 SVGAGI. The CDR3 runs 15 residues. The V and J ends lost 0 bases and 9 bases, in that order; junction bases with no gene match: 3. This CDR3 reads CASSYSDRGISPLHF. The DNA for the CDR3 is TGTGCCAGCAGTTACTCGGACAGGGGCATTTCACCCCTCCACTTT.

The rearrangement joins TRBV5-6 to TRBJ2-2, with a possible D match to TRBD2 (6 bases). The CDR3 sequence is 15 residues long. V was trimmed by 0 bases and J by 7 bases, leaving 13 bases between them. Germline CDR1 and CDR2: SGHDT and YYEEEE. CDR3 sequence (DNA): TGTGCCAGCAGCTTGGTCCCGGGACTCAACGGGGAGCTGTTTTTT. This sequence encodes CASSLVPGLNGELFF.

V usage is TRBV30 and J usage is TRBJ2-5, with TRBD2 matching 8 bases. CDR1 and CDR2 from the germline V gene are GTSNPN and SVGIG (reference sequence). With 2 bases clipped from V and 2 bases from J, the junction kept 1 base outside the gene matches. The CDR3 runs to 13 residues. This chain's CDR3 is CAWSRLAQETQYF. DNA of the CDR3: TGTGCCTGGAGTAGACTAGCGCAAGAGACCCAGTACTTC.

Comment on this clone: Other DNA sequences of this sample code for an identical CDR3. The rearrangement uses TRBV29-1 and TRBJ2-7, with TRBD1 matching over 7 bases. Per the germline V gene, CDR1 is SQVTM and CDR2 is ANQGSEA. The CDR3 has 11 residues. Trimming removed 5 bases from V and 3 bases from J; junction bases left unmatched: 1. CDR3 region: CSVYRGYEQYF. In nucleotides, the CDR3 is TGCAGCGTTTACAGGGGCTACGAGCAGTACTTC.

This chain links TRBV5-1 with TRBJ2-1; 10 nucleotides match TRBD2. The CDR3 totals 16 residues. CDR1 is SGHRS, CDR2 YFSETQ, per germline. The V segment lost 4 bases and the J segment 5 bases; nucleotides outside the gene matches: 9. DNA of the CDR3: TGCGCCAGCAGCATGACCGGGACTAGCGTTAACAATGAGCAGTTCTTC. Protein: CASSMTGTSVNNEQFF.